This T cell receptor (beta chain) is drawn from a study of cytomegalovirus exposure and HLA in healthy donors. Study in general: Early release data held roughly 90 million unique TCRs from HLA-typed donors. Findings and caveats of the study: In an earlier analysis, productive rearrangement rates for most beta V segments clustered near 87% or 30%. In a later analysis, HLA-associated beta chains showed higher expansion and lower generation probabilities than comparable chains.

This CDR3 region has 17 residues. Germline CDR1 SEHNR, CDR2 FQNEAQ (reference sequence). Trimming pared 4 bases from V and 1 base from J, leaving 19 bases between. PCR primers comprised 60 Vbeta and 13 Jbeta primers. The data were produced by immunoSEQ multiplex PCR, yet TCRdb's version contains in-frame clones alone and is incomplete. The sample holds about 140,000 clones, approximately 79% seen once. Of note for this clone: What it binds is not known.

This sequence originates from a female donor in good health and CMV-seronegative. The sample comprised PBMCs. This sequence joins TRBV7-9 and TRBJ2-5; D remains unclear. In nucleotides, the CDR3 is TGTGCCAGCAGCTCGAGTACGGGTCTCACAATCCAAGAGACCCAGTACTTC. This sequence encodes CASSSSTGLTIQETQYF.